The present T cell receptor (beta chain) was sequenced within a study of beta chain features in type 1 diabetes (dated by TCRdb to between 2017 and 2018). In terms of the full investigation: No differences in mean age, gender distribution, total cell number or subset yield were found between patients and healthy donors. A total of 107,917,701 sorted cells were examined across all samples, and the number of cells per subset was strongly correlated with RNA yield. In the study, recently diagnosed type 1 diabetes patients and matched healthy donors were compared on the TCRB repertoires of their sorted circulating CD4+ T cell subsets. Regulatory and stem cell-like memory subsets were isolated from only 8 patients and roughly eight healthy donors, whereas naive and central memory subsets came from all 30 or so donors. What the authors observed across the whole study: Naive, central memory and regulatory TCRB repertoires appeared more similar among patients than among healthy donors. Because cDNA rather than genomic DNA was sequenced, highly expressing activated cells could have been over-represented, although no difference in activation and CD3 levels was found between groups. Patients with type 1 diabetes made fewer insertions and deleted more nucleotides at VDJ recombination sites, implying thymic rearrangement abnormalities. Only small numbers of individuals were included in the HLA sub-analyses, which left unresolved whether HLA type had any influence on TCRB rearrangement. Type 1 diabetes patients showed a moderate but significant shortening of TCRB CDR3 length in all four CD4+ subsets. PCR might favor shorter templates, but patient and control samples were amplified and corrected together, so any skew would affect both groups equally.

The cysteine opens and the phenylalanine closes a CDR3 of 13 amino acids. CDR3 DNA only is kept here, 39 bases in frame from base 1. The germline V gene (reference sequence) specifies WNHNN as CDR1 and SYGVQD as CDR2. V and J lose 3 bases and 5 bases, and a span of 8 bases separates them. The entire isolated RNA was reverse transcribed using the High Capacity cDNA Reverse Transcription Kit, and thus expressed TCRB transcripts were sequenced. Deep immunoSEQ sequencing was performed on naive, central memory and regulatory T cell samples, with an average of around 3.4 million total reads per sample. Sorted cells were lysed in RLT buffer, and RNA was extracted using DNase-treated RNeasy Micro or Mini kits according to cell number. Each cell subset was processed separately to prevent cross-contamination, with patient and healthy donor samples processed together. TCRB sequences were amplified from cDNA with the immunoSEQ multiplex PCR, producing 87-bp fragments spanning the CDR3 region. Sequencing of the amplicons was performed on the Illumina HiSeq platform. In the authors' own workflow: Synthetic template baselines were used to correct PCR bias computationally, reads within Hamming distance 2 were collapsed together, and singletons that could not be merged were discarded. Reads were aligned against IMGT to assign V, D and J genes, CDR3 length and insertions or deletions at six rearrangement sites. Within each subset, clonotype counts were normalized to sorted cell number, after which true diversity and Gini coefficients were computed with the tcR R package. The overlap coefficient, calculated on TCRB nucleotide sequences, was used to quantify repertoire sharing. Out-of-frame TCRB sequences from naive cells were analyzed as a proxy for the pre-selection repertoire. Held by TCRdb, this immuneACCESS table contains in-frame sequences only and omits some clones. Under half of the omission traces to an unresolved V gene where checked; the cause of the rest is unknown. The D gene and trimming were derived from the DNA, and the V and J assignments and clone size from that table. The sample profile shows approximately 250,000 clones; 11% to 15% of them were found once. The ten largest clones capture more than 0.02% of the sample.

This clone was detected only a few times. Its antigen target is currently unknown. The input lacks base qualities; no much larger clone sits a single base away. From each donor, a single peripheral blood sample of around 120 mL on average was drawn into heparinised tubes. A BD FACSAria II and a panel including CD45RO, CCR7, CD25, CD127, CD95 and CD27 were used to sort naive, central memory, regulatory and stem cell-like memory CD4+ T cells. Every sorted population had a purity above 95%. PBMCs were isolated right away by Lymphoprep density gradient centrifugation and were stained directly, without culture. So that batch effects would be minimized, each experiment stained and sorted samples in pairs, pairing one healthy donor with one patient.

In this chain, TRBV10-1 is recombined with TRBJ1-5, and TRBD1 may be the D gene, going by 5 matching bases. This receptor was obtained from a woman between 40 and 55 years old in good health. The sample consisted of naive CD4+ T cells from blood. The cell subset or site label of this sample denotes: true naive CD4+ T cells. The base sequence is TGCGCCAGCAGTGACCAGGGTCATCAGCCCCAGCATTTT. Translated, it reads CASSDQGHQPQHF.